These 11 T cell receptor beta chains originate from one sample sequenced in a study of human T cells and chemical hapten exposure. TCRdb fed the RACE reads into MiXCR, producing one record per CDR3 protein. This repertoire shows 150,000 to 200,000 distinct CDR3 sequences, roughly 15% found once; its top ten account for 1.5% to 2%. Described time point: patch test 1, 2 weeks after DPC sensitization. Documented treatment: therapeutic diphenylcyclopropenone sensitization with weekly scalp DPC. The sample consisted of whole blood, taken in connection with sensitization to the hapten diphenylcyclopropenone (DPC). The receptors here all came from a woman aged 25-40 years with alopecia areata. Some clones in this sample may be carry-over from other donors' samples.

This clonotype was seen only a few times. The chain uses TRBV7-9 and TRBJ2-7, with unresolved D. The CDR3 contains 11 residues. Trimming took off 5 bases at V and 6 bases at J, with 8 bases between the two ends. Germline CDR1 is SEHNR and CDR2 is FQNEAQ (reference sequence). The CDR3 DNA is TGTGCCAGCAGCATAACCACCGAGCAGTACTTC. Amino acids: CASSITTEQYF.

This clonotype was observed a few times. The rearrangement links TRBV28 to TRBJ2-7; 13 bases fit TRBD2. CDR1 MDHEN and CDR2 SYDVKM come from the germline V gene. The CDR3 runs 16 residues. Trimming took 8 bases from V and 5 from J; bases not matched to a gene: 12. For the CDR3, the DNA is TGTGCCAGCGCCACCCCTGGACTAGCGGGAGCCCACGAGCAGTACTTC. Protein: CASATPGLAGAHEQYF.

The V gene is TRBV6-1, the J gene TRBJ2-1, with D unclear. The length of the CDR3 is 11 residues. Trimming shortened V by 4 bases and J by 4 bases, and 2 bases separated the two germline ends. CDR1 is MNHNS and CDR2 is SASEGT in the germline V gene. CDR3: CASSVYNEQFF. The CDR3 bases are TGTGCCAGCAGTGTTTACAATGAGCAGTTCTTC.

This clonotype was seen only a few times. CDR3 sequence (DNA): TGTGCCAGCAGCCACGGATGGAACACTGAAGCTTTCTTT. Amino acids: CASSHGWNTEAFF. The chain couples TRBV12-3 or TRBV12-4 to TRBJ1-1; D is uncertain. Trimming removed 6 bases at V and 1 base at J, with 9 bases between. The CDR3 covers 13 residues.

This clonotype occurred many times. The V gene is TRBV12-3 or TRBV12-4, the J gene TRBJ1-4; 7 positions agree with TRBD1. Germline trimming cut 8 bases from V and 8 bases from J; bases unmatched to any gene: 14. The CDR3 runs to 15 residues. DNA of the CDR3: TGTGCCAGCCTAAAAGGGGGCAGTCTGTGGGAAAAACTGTTTTTT. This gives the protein CASLKGGSLWEKLFF.

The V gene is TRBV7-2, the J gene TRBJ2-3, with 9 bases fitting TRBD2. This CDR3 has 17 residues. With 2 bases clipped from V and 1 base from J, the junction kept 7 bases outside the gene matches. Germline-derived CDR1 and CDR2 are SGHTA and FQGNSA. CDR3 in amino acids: CASSLRSAGGGTDTQYF. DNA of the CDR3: TGTGCCAGCAGCTTACGCTCGGCGGGGGGGGGCACAGATACGCAGTATTTT.

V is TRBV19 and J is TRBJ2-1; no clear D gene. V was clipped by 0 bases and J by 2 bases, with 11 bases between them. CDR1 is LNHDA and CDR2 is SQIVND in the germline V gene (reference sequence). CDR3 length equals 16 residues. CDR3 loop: CASSIDLSAPYNEQFF. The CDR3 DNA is TGTGCCAGTAGTATAGATCTCTCAGCTCCCTACAATGAGCAGTTCTTC.

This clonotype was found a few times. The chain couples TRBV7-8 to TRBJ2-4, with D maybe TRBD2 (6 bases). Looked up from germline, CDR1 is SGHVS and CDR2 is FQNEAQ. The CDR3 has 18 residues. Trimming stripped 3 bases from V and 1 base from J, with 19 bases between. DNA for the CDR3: TGTGCCAGCAGCTTTAGGACGGGGGTATTTTCTGCCAAAAACATTCAGTACTTC. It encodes CASSFRTGVFSAKNIQYF.

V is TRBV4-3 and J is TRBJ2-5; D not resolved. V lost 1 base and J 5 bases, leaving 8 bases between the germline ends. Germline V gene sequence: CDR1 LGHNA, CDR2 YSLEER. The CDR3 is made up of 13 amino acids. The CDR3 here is CASSQGLHETQYF. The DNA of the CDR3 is TGCGCCAGCAGCCAAGGGCTCCATGAGACCCAGTACTTC.

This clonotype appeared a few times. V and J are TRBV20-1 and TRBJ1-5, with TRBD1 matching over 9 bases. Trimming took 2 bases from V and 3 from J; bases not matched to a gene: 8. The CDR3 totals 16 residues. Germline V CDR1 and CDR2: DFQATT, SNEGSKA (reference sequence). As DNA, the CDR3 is TGCAGTGCTAGAACCTGGACAGGGGAAGACAATCAGCCCCAGCATTTT. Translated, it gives CSARTWTGEDNQPQHF.

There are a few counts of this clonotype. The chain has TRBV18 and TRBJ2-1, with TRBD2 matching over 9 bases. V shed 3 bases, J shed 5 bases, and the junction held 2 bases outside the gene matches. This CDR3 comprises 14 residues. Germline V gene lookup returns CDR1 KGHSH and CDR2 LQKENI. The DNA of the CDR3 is TGTGCCAGCTCACCCGGGACTAGCAACAATGAGCAGTTCTTC. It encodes CASSPGTSNNEQFF.